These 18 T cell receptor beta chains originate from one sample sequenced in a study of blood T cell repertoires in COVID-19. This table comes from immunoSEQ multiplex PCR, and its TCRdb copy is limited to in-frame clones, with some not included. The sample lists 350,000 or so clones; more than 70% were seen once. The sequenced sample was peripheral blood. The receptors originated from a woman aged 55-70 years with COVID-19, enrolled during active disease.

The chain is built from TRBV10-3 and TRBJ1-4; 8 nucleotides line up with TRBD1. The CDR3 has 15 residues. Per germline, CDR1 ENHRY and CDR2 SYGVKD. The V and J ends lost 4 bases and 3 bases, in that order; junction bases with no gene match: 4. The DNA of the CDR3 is TGTGCCATCAGTGTCGGACAGGGAGCTAATGAAAAACTGTTTTTT. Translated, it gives CAISVGQGANEKLFF.

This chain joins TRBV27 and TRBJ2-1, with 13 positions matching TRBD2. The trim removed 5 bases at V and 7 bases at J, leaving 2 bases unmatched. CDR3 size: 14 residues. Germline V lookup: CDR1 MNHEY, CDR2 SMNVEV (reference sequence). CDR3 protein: CASSRGLAGNEQFF. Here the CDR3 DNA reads TGTGCCAGCAGTCGGGGACTAGCGGGGAATGAGCAGTTCTTC.

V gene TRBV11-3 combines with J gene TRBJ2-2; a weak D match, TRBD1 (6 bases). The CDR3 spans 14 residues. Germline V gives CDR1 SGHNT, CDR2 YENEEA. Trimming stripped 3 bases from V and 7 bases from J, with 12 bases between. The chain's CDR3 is CASSLYRAGGELFF. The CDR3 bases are TGTGCCAGCAGCTTGTACAGGGCCGGCGGGGAGCTGTTTTTT.

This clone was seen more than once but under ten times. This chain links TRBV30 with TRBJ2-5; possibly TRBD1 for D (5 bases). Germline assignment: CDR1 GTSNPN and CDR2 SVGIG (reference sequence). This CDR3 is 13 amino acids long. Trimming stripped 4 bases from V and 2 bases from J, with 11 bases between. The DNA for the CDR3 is TGTGCCTGGAACCGAGACAGACAAGAGACCCAGTACTTC. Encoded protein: CAWNRDRQETQYF.

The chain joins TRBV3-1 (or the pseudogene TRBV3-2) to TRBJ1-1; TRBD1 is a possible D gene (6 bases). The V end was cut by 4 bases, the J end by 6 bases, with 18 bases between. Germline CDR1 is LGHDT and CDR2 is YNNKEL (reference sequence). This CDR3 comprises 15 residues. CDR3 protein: CASSRGRGENAEAFF. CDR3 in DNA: TGTGCCAGCAGCCGGGGGAGGGGGGAAAACGCTGAAGCTTTCTTT.

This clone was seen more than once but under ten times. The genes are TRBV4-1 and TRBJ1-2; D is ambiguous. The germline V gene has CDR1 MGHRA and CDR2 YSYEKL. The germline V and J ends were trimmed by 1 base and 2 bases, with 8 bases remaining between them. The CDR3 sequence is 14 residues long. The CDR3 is CASSQGGGNYGYTF. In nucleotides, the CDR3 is TGCGCCAGCAGCCAAGGAGGCGGGAACTATGGCTACACCTTC.

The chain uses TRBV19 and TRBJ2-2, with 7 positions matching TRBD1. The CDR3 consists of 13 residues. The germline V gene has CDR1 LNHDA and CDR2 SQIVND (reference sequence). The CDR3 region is CAIGTANTGELFF. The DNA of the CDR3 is TGTGCAATCGGGACAGCGAACACCGGGGAGCTGTTTTTT. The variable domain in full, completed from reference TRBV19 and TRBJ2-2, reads DGGITQSPKYLFRKEGQNVTLSCEQNLNHDAMYWYRQDPGQGLRLIYYSQIVNDFQKGDIAEGYSVSREKKESFPLTVTSAQKNPTAFYLCAIGTANTGELFFGEGSRLTVL.

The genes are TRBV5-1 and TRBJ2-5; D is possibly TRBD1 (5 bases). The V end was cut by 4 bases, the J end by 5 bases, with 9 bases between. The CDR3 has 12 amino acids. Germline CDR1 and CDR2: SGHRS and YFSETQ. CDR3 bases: TGCGCCAGCAGCGTCAGGGTCGAGACCCAGTACTTC. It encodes CASSVRVETQYF.

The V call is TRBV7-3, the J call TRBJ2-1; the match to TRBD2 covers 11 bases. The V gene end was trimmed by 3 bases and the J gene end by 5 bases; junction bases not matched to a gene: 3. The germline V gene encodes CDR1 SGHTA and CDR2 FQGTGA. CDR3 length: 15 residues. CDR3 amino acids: CASSFSGGANNEQFF. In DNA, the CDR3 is TGTGCCAGCAGCTTTAGCGGGGGGGCCAACAATGAGCAGTTCTTC.

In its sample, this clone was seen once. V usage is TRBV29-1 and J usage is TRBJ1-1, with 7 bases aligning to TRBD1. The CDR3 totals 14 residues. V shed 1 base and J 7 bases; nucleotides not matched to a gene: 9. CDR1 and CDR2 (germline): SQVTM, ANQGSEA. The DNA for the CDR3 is TGCAGCGTTGAAGGGGGAACAGGGGATGGTGAAGCTTTCTTT. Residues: CSVEGGTGDGEAFF.

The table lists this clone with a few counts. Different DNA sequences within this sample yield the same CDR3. The CDR3 DNA reads TGTGCCAGCAGTTTAGCTCGGAACTATGGCTACACCTTC. Translation: CASSLARNYGYTF. The chain has TRBV28 and TRBJ1-2, with D hard to call. V was pared by 2 bases and J by 2 bases, with 6 bases between. Per germline, CDR1 MDHEN and CDR2 SYDVKM. The CDR3 length is 13 residues.

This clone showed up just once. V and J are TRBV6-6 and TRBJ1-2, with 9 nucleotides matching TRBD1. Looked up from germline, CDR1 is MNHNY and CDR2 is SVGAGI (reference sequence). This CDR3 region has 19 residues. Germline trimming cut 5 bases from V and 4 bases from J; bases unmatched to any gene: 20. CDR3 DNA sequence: TGTGCCAGCAGTCTCTACGGGGGGACAGGGTCGCCTGGGGGCTATGGCTACACCTTC. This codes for CASSLYGGTGSPGGYGYTF.

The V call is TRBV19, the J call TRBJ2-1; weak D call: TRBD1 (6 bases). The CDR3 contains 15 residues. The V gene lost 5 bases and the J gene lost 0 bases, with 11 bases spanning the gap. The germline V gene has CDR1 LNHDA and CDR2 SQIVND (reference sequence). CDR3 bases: TGTGCCAGTAGTTCTACAGGGAGCTCCTACAATGAGCAGTTCTTC. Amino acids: CASSSTGSSYNEQFF.

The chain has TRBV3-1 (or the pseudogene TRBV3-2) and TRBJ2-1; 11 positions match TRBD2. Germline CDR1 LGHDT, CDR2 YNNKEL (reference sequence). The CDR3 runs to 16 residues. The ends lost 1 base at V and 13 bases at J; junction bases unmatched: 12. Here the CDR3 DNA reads TGTGCCAGCAGCCAAGGAGTGTCTAGCGGGGGGAGAACCCAGTTCTTC. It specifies CASSQGVSSGGRTQFF.

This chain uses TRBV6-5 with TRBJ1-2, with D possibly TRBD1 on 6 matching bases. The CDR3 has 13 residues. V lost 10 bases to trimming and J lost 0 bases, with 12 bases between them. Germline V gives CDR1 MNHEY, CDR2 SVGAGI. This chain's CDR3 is CAIRDIANYGYTF. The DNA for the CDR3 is TGTGCCATCAGGGACATTGCTAACTATGGCTACACCTTC.

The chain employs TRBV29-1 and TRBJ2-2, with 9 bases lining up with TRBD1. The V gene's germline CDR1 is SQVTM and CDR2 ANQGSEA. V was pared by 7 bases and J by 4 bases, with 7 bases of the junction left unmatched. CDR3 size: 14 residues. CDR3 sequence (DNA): TGCAGCGCTTCGGGACAGGGTAGCACCGGGGAGCTGTTTTTT. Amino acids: CSASGQGSTGELFF.

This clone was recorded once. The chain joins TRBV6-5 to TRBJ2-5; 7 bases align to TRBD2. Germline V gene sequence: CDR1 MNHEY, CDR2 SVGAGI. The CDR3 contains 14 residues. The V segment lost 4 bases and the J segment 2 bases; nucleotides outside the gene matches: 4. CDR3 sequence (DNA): TGTGCCAGCAGTTTGGGAGGGAGTCAAGAGACCCAGTACTTC. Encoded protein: CASSLGGSQETQYF.

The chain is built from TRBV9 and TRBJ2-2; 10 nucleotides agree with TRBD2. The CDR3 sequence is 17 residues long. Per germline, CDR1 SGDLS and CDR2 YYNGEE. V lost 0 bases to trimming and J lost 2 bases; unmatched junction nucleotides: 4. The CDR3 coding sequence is TGTGCCAGCAGCGTAGGCAGCGGGGGGGCAAACACCGGGGAGCTGTTTTTT. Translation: CASSVGSGGANTGELFF.